The 20 T cell receptor beta chains reported below all come from one sample, sequenced in a study of blood T cells in healthy people across ages. A second PCR, run for about 7 to 11 cycles, used a sample-barcoded 5' primer plus a J-beta primer mix. TCRdb itself ran the 5' RACE reads through MiXCR, one entry per CDR3 protein. The table lists roughly 1.5 million distinct CDR3 sequences, 35% to 45% of them singletons. Sequenced input: blood. The receptors here all came from a woman aged 18-29 years in good health.

This clonotype appeared a few times. This chain connects TRBV9 to TRBJ2-7; D perhaps matches TRBD2 (6 bases). The CDR3 is 14 residues long. V was clipped by 3 bases and J by 1 base, with 11 bases between them. Looked up from germline, CDR1 is SGDLS and CDR2 is YYNGEE. The CDR3 DNA reads as TGTGCCAGCAGCGCCACCGGGGGATCCTACGAGCAGTACTTC. Its translation: CASSATGGSYEQYF.

This clonotype has a handful of counts. The rearrangement links TRBV27 to TRBJ2-5; no clear D gene. The CDR3 runs 15 residues. From germline, CDR1 is MNHEY and CDR2 SMNVEV (reference sequence). The V end was cut by 5 bases, the J end by 4 bases, with 17 bases between. In DNA, the CDR3 is TGTGCCAGCAGTCGCCGGGTGGCGAAGGGAGAGACCCAGTACTTC. Its protein is CASSRRVAKGETQYF.

This clonotype was seen a few times. A much more abundant neighbour one base away suggests this may be a read error. The chain has TRBV12-3 or TRBV12-4 and TRBJ1-5; no clear D. This CDR3 is built from 13 residues. The CDR3 DNA sequence: TGTGCTACTAGAGCCGGGAGCAATCAGCCCCAGCATTTT. Translating it yields CATRAGSNQPQHF.

This clonotype was seen more than once but under ten times. The rearrangement uses TRBV7-3 and TRBJ2-5; D call uncertain. In germline, CDR1 is SGHTA, CDR2 FQGTGA. CDR3 size: 13 residues. V was clipped by 2 bases and J by 2 bases, with 6 bases between them. CDR3 in DNA: TGTGCCAGCAGCTTAGACCAACAAGAGACCCAGTACTTC. Translation gives CASSLDQQETQYF.

The V and J genes are TRBV27 and TRBJ2-4; D possibly corresponds to TRBD1 (6 bases). The germline CDR1 and CDR2 sequences are MNHEY and SMNVEV (reference sequence). V was trimmed by 3 bases and J by 4 bases, leaving 10 bases between them. The CDR3 runs 14 residues. CDR3 DNA: TGTGCCAGCAGTTTGCAGGGACAAAAAAACATTCAGTACTTC. This translates into CASSLQGQKNIQYF.

This clonotype was seen once. The chain is built from TRBV2 and TRBJ1-3, with D perhaps matching TRBD1 (5 bases). The germline V and J ends were trimmed by 10 bases and 8 bases, with 12 bases remaining between them. The V gene's germline CDR1 is SNHLY and CDR2 FYNNEI. This CDR3 has 11 residues. The DNA for the CDR3 is TGTGCCATCAGGGATTTATACACCATATATTTT. This translates into CAIRDLYTIYF.

The chain employs TRBV3-1 and TRBJ2-1, with D possibly matching TRBD2 (6 bases). The CDR3 runs 16 residues. Germline assignment: CDR1 LGHDT and CDR2 YNNKEL (reference sequence). V shed 1 base and J shed 0 bases, with 10 bases lying between them. In nucleotides, the CDR3 is TGTGCCAGCAGCCAAGCGAGCGGGTTCTCCTACAATGAGCAGTTCTTC. Translation gives CASSQASGFSYNEQFF.

The chain joins TRBV30 to TRBJ2-1; D is perhaps TRBD1 (5 bases). V shed 4 bases and J shed 8 bases, with 12 bases lying between them. The germline V gene encodes CDR1 GTSNPN and CDR2 SVGIG (reference sequence). The CDR3 has 12 amino acids. CDR3 region: CAWTQGPHEQFF. CDR3 sequence (DNA): TGTGCCTGGACGCAGGGTCCCCATGAGCAGTTCTTC.

J is TRBJ2-1 and V is TRBV18; 8 bases line up with TRBD2. This CDR3 spans 14 amino acids. Trimming cost V 6 bases and J 8 bases; bases outside gene matches: 9. Germline CDR1 and CDR2: KGHSH and LQKENI. This CDR3 reads CASSTGTRGDEQFF. In nucleotides, the CDR3 is TGTGCCAGCTCGACCGGGACTAGGGGCGATGAGCAGTTCTTC.

The chain links TRBV11-2 to TRBJ2-3; D call uncertain. The germline V gene encodes CDR1 SGHAT and CDR2 FQNNGV. The CDR3 spans 16 residues. V dropped 1 base and J dropped 1 base, with 12 bases sitting between them. CDR3 sequence reads: CASSLAAQTGTDTQYF. DNA for the CDR3: TGTGCCAGCAGCTTAGCGGCGCAGACCGGCACAGATACGCAGTATTTT.

This rearrangement joins TRBV6-2 or TRBV6-3 to TRBJ2-1; D unresolved. Germline values: CDR1 MNHEY, CDR2 SVGEGT. Trimming shortened V by 8 bases and J by 5 bases, and 10 bases separated the two germline ends. The CDR3 runs to 12 residues. The CDR3 DNA sequence: TGTGCCAGCGATGACCCGAACAATGAGCAGTTCTTC. Translated: CASDDPNNEQFF.

The sample holds a few counts of this clonotype. The rearrangement uses TRBV21-1 and TRBJ2-4; the table's D call, TRBD1, has no DNA check behind it. TRBV21-1 represents a pseudogene. The CDR3 is 17 residues long. CDR3 sequence: CASSEGQTLTTRNIQYF. CDR3 sequence (DNA): TGTGCCAGCAGCGAAGGACAGACCCTGACCACCAGGAACATTCAGTACTTC.

The chain employs TRBV4-2 and TRBJ2-3; tentative D call: TRBD2 (6 bases). The germline V gene has CDR1 LGHNA and CDR2 YNFKEQ. The CDR3 totals 16 residues. The V and J ends lost 0 bases and 1 base respectively, with 11 bases between them. The CDR3 spells CASSQDLGLRTDTQYF. The CDR3 DNA reads as TGTGCCAGCAGCCAAGATTTAGGACTACGCACAGATACGCAGTATTTT.

CDR3: CSPLKGNSNQPQHF. The CDR3 region has the DNA TGCAGCCCCTTGAAGGGAAATAGCAATCAGCCCCAGCATTTT. The chain has TRBV29-1 and TRBJ1-5; no firm D call. Germline CDR1 and CDR2: SQVTM and ANQGSEA. This CDR3 has 14 amino acids. Trimming removed 8 bases from V and 0 bases from J, with 14 bases in between.

The rearrangement joins TRBV7-9 to TRBJ2-1, with 10 positions matching TRBD1. Germline loops: CDR1 SEHNR, CDR2 FQNEAQ (reference sequence). This CDR3 is 17 amino acids long. Trimming at V came to 1 base and at J to 8 bases, leaving 11 bases not matched to a gene. CDR3 DNA: TGTGCCAGCAGCTTAGTGGGTCTGGGGACAGGGGACTATGAGCAGTTCTTC. It yields the protein CASSLVGLGTGDYEQFF.

This clonotype came up a few times. V is TRBV29-1 and J is TRBJ1-2; 8 bases fit TRBD1. CDR1 is SQVTM and CDR2 is ANQGSEA in the germline V gene. The CDR3 totals 13 residues. With 2 bases clipped from V and 5 bases from J, the junction kept 4 bases outside the gene matches. The CDR3: CSVELGQGYGYTF. For the CDR3, the DNA is TGCAGCGTTGAATTAGGACAGGGTTATGGCTACACCTTC.

The chain uses TRBV21-1 and TRBJ2-1; TRBD2 is taken as the D call from the table, unchecked against the DNA. TRBV21-1 is a listed pseudogene. The CDR3 runs 15 residues. CDR3 nucleotides: TGTGCCAGTTTTCGGGGCGGGAGGGCCATTAATGAGCAGTTCTTC. Translated, it gives CASFRGGRAINEQFF.

CDR3 protein: CASSTRAGGYNEQFF. The CDR3 nucleotides are TGTGCCAGCAGCACTCGAGCGGGAGGGTACAATGAGCAGTTCTTC. The V gene is TRBV7-2, the J gene TRBJ2-1; TRBD2 aligns across 10 bases. Germline CDR1 is SGHTA and CDR2 is FQGNSA. V trimming: 5 bases; J trimming: 4 bases; junction bases outside the gene matches: 5. The CDR3 loop spans 15 amino acids.

The rearrangement links TRBV6-5 to TRBJ1-5, with D hard to call. CDR1 is MNHEY and CDR2 is SVGAGI in the germline V gene. The CDR3 contains 13 residues. V lost 2 bases to trimming and J lost 3 bases, with 5 bases between them. CDR3 sequence reads: CASSYLANQPQHF. CDR3 DNA sequence: TGTGCCAGCAGTTACCTCGCCAATCAGCCCCAGCATTTT.

This clonotype occurred many times. This rearrangement joins TRBV4-3 to TRBJ2-1; no clear D gene. This CDR3 is 12 amino acids long. Trimming cost V 1 base and J 7 bases, with 5 bases left between them. CDR1 and CDR2 from the germline V gene are LGHNA and YSLEER. The CDR3 protein is CASSQGLNEQFF. The CDR3, as DNA: TGCGCCAGCAGCCAAGGACTTAATGAGCAGTTCTTC.